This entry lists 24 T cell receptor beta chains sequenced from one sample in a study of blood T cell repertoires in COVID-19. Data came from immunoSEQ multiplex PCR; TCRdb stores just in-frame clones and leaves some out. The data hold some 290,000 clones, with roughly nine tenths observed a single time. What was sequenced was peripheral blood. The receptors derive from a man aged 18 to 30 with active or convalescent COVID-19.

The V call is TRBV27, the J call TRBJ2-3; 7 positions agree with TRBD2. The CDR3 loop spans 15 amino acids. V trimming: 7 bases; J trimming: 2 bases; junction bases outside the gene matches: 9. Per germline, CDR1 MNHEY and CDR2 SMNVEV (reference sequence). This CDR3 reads CASTLWGGVTDTQYF. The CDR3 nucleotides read TGTGCCAGCACCCTCTGGGGGGGGGTCACAGATACGCAGTATTTT.

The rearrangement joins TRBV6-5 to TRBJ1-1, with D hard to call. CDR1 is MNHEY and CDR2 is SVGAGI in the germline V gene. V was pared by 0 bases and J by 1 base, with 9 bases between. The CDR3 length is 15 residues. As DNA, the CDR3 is TGTGCCAGCAGTTACTCGAGGGCGGCGAACACTGAAGCTTTCTTT. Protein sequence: CASSYSRAANTEAFF.

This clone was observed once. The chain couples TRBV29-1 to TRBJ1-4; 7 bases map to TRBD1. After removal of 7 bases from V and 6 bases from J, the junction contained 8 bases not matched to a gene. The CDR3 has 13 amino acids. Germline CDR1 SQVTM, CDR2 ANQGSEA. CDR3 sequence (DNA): TGCAGCGCTAATACAGGGGATTATGAAAAACTGTTTTTT. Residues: CSANTGDYEKLFF.

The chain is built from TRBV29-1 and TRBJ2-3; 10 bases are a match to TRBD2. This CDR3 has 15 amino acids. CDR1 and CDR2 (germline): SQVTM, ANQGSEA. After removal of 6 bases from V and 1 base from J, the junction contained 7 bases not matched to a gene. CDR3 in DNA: TGCAGCGTCGTTACCGGACTAGCGGGCACAGATACGCAGTATTTT. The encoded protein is CSVVTGLAGTDTQYF.

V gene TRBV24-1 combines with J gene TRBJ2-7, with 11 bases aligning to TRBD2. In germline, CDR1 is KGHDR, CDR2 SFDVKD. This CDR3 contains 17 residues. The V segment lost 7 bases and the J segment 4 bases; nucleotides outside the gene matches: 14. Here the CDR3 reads CATSPQTGTSGYYEQYF. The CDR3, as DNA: TGTGCCACCAGCCCGCAAACCGGGACTAGCGGATATTACGAGCAGTACTTC.

CDR3 DNA sequence: TGCGCCAGCAGCTTTTCGGGGGAGAACACTGAAGCTTTCTTT. It encodes CASSFSGENTEAFF. The V call is TRBV5-1, the J call TRBJ1-1; TRBD1 might be the D (5 bases). V was shortened by 2 bases and J by 1 base, with 9 bases between the two germline ends. The length of the CDR3 is 14 residues. The germline V gene has CDR1 SGHRS and CDR2 YFSETQ.

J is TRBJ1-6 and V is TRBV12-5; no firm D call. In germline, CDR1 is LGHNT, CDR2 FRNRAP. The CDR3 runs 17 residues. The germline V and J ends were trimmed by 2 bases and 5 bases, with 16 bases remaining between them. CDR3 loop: CASGLSPPPEDNSPLHF. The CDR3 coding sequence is TGTGCTAGTGGTTTGAGTCCACCCCCGGAGGATAATTCACCCCTCCACTTT.

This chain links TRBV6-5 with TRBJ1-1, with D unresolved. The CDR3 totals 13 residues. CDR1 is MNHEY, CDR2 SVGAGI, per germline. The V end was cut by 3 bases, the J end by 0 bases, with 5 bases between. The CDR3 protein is CASSYLLNTEAFF. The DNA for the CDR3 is TGTGCCAGCAGTTATCTTCTGAACACTGAAGCTTTCTTT.

CDR3 in amino acids: CATSDPGLLGGNEQFF. CDR3 nucleotide sequence: TGTGCCACCAGTGATCCGGGGCTCTTGGGGGGGAATGAGCAGTTCTTC. The chain employs TRBV24-1 and TRBJ2-1, with 7 bases matching TRBD2. Losses at the gene ends were 3 bases for V and 7 bases for J; bases not matched to a gene: 11. CDR3 length: 16 residues. Germline values: CDR1 KGHDR, CDR2 SFDVKD.

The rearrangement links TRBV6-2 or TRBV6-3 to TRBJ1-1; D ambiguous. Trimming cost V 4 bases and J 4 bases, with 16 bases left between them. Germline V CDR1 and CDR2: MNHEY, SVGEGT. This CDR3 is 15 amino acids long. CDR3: CASSLERGVGTEAFF. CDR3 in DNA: TGTGCCAGCAGTTTGGAAAGAGGAGTAGGCACTGAAGCTTTCTTT.

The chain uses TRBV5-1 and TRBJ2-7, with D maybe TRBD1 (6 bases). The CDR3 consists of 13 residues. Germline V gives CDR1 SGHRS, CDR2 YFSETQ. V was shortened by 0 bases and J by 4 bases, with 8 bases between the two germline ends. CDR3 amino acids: CASSLDREYEQYF. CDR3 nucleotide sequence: TGCGCCAGCAGCTTGGACAGGGAATACGAGCAGTACTTC.

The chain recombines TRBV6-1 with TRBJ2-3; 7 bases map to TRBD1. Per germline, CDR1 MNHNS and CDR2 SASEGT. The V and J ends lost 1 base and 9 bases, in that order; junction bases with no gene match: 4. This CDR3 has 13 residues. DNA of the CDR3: TGTGCCAGCAGTGAAGACTACAGGGGCACGCAGTATTTT. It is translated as CASSEDYRGTQYF.

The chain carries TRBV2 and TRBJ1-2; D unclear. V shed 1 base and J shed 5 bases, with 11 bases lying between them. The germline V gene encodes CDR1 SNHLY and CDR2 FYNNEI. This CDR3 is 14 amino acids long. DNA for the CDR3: TGTGCCAGCAGTGAAGTTACAGATGCGTATGGCTACACCTTC. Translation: CASSEVTDAYGYTF.

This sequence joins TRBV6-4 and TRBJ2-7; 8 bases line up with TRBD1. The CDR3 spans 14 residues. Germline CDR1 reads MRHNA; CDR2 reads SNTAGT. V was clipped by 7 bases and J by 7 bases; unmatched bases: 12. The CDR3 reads CASKTGTGRDEQYF. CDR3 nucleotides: TGTGCCAGCAAAACGGGGACAGGACGTGATGAGCAGTACTTC.

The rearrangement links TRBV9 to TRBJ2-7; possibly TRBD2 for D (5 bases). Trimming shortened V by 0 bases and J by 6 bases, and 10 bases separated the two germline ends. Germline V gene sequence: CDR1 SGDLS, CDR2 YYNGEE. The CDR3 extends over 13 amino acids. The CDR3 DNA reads TGTGCCAGCAGCGTAGACCCCCTAGCCGAGCAGTACTTC. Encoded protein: CASSVDPLAEQYF.

The DNA of the CDR3 is TGTGCCAGCAGCCAAAACAGGGAGCACACTGAAGCTTTCTTT. It encodes CASSQNREHTEAFF. The chain is built from TRBV4-2 and TRBJ1-1; a weak D match, TRBD1 (6 bases). Germline V gene sequence: CDR1 LGHNA, CDR2 YNFKEQ. With 2 bases removed from V and 3 bases from J, the gap between germline ends came to 10 bases. This CDR3 has 14 residues.

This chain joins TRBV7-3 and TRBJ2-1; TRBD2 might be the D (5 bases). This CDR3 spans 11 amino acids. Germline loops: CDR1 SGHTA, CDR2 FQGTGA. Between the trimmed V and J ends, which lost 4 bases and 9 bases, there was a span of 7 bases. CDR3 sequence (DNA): TGTGCCAGCAGCTCCGGAGGTGAGCAGTTCTTC. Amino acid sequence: CASSSGGEQFF. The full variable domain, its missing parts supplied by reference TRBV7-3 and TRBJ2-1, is GAGVSQTPSNKVTEKGKYVELRCDPISGHTALYWYRQSLGQGPEFLIYFQGTGAADDSGLPNDRFFAVRPEGSVSTLKIQRTERGDSAVYLCASSSGGEQFFGPGTRLTVL.

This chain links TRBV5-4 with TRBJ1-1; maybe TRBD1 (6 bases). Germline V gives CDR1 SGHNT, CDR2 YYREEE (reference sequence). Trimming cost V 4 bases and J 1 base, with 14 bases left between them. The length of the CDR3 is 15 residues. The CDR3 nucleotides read TGTGCCAGCAGCCCCGCGACAGGCTCGAACACTGAAGCTTTCTTT. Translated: CASSPATGSNTEAFF.

The CDR3 nucleotides read TGTGCCAGCAGTTATCAGGTGGGGGCGGATACGCAGTATTTT. Its translation is CASSYQVGADTQYF. V usage is TRBV6-2 or TRBV6-3 and J usage is TRBJ2-3; D possibly corresponds to TRBD1 (6 bases). Germline V gives CDR1 MNHEY, CDR2 SVGEGT. Between the trimmed V and J ends, which lost 3 bases and 6 bases, there was a span of 13 bases. This CDR3 is 14 amino acids long.

CDR3 sequence reads: CAISPDRFAGELFF. CDR3 DNA sequence: TGTGCCATCAGTCCAGACAGATTCGCCGGGGAGCTGTTTTTT. J is TRBJ2-2 and V is TRBV10-3; a possible D gene is TRBD1 (5 bases). Germline lookup yields CDR1 ENHRY and CDR2 SYGVKD. V lost 5 bases, J lost 6 bases, and 13 bases lay in between. The CDR3 covers 14 residues.

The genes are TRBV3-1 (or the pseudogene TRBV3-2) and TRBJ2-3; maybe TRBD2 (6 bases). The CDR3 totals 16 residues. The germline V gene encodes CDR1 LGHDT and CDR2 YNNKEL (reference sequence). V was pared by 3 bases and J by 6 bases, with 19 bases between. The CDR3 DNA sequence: TGTGCCAGCAGCCATCCGGGACTCATAGGGAGTGATACGCAGTATTTT. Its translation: CASSHPGLIGSDTQYF.

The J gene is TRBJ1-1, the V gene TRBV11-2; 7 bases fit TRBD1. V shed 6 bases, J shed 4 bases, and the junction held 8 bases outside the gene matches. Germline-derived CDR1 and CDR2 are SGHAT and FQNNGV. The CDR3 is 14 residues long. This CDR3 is CASRPNYRGTEAFF. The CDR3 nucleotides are TGTGCCAGCAGACCAAATTACAGGGGCACTGAAGCTTTCTTT.

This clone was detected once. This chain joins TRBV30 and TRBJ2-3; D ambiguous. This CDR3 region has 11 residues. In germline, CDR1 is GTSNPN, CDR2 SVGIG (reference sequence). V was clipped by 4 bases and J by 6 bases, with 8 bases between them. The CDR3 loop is CAWTLLDTQYF. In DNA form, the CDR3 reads TGTGCCTGGACCCTTCTGGATACGCAGTATTTT.

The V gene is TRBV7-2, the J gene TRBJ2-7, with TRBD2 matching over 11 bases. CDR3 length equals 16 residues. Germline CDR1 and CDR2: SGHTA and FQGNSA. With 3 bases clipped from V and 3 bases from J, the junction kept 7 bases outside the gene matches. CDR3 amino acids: CASSLVGTSGDYEQYF. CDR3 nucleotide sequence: TGTGCCAGCAGCTTGGTGGGGACTAGCGGAGACTACGAGCAGTACTTC.